Each of the 28 T cell receptor beta chains below was sequenced from the same sample in a study of blood T cell repertoires in COVID-19. Here immunoSEQ multiplex PCR was the method, and the copy in TCRdb shows in-frame clones only, minus some. The data show about 260,000 clones, about 89% seen once. The material sequenced was peripheral blood. The receptors here all came from a man aged 35-49 years with active or convalescent COVID-19.

V gene TRBV11-2 combines with J gene TRBJ2-2; possibly TRBD1 for D (5 bases). Germline V gene data show CDR1 as SGHAT and CDR2 as FQNNGV. The V end was cut by 5 bases, the J end by 6 bases, with 10 bases between. This CDR3 is 13 amino acids long. The CDR3 coding sequence is TGTGCCAGCAGCCCTTTCAGGGCCGGGGAGCTGTTTTTT. Its protein is CASSPFRAGELFF. The entire variable domain, with the rest obtained from reference TRBV11-2 and TRBJ2-2, is as follows: EAGVAQSPRYKIIEKRQSVAFWCNPISGHATLYWYQQILGQGPKLLIQFQNNGVVDDSQLPKDRFSAERLKGVDSTLKIQPAKLEDSAVYLCASSPFRAGELFFGEGSRLTVL.

V gene TRBV7-9 combines with J gene TRBJ2-7, with a weak D call TRBD2 (5 bases). The V gene lost 2 bases and the J gene lost 0 bases, with 17 bases spanning the gap. Germline V gives CDR1 SEHNR, CDR2 FQNEAQ (reference sequence). This CDR3 contains 17 residues. In DNA, the CDR3 is TGTGCCAGCAGCTTAATTCTAGCAGCAAGGAGCTCCTACGAGCAGTACTTC. Translation gives CASSLILAARSSYEQYF.

The chain links TRBV24-1 to TRBJ2-1; 15 bases fit TRBD2. Germline loops: CDR1 KGHDR, CDR2 SFDVKD. The CDR3 length is 20 residues. The ends lost 5 bases at V and 2 bases at J; junction bases unmatched: 12. The CDR3 bases are TGTGCCACCAGTGGATCCGGGACTAGCGGGAGGCCCACCACCTACAATGAGCAGTTCTTC. Protein sequence: CATSGSGTSGRPTTYNEQFF.

The rearrangement uses TRBV3-1 (or the pseudogene TRBV3-2) and TRBJ2-1, with 9 bases fitting TRBD2. After removal of 1 base from V and 6 bases from J, the junction contained 10 bases not matched to a gene. In germline, CDR1 is LGHDT, CDR2 YNNKEL (reference sequence). CDR3 length: 17 residues. The CDR3, as DNA: TGTGCCAGCAGCCAAGGTATTGGGACTAGCTACCGCAATGAGCAGTTCTTC. Translation gives CASSQGIGTSYRNEQFF.

This sequence joins TRBV7-3 and TRBJ2-3; maybe TRBD2 (5 bases). CDR3 length: 15 amino acids. Per the germline V gene, CDR1 is SGHTA and CDR2 is FQGTGA. The germline V and J ends were trimmed by 6 bases and 1 base, with 14 bases remaining between them. For the CDR3, the DNA is TGTGCCAGCAGGAGAGGGAGTCTTGGCACAGATACGCAGTATTTT. Translating it yields CASRRGSLGTDTQYF.

In its sample, this clone was seen once. The chain uses TRBV19 and TRBJ2-1, with 11 bases lining up with TRBD2. V shed 6 bases and J 5 bases; nucleotides not matched to a gene: 9. The CDR3 spans 16 residues. Germline values: CDR1 LNHDA, CDR2 SQIVND (reference sequence). CDR3 residues: CASSRTRLAGNNEQFF. The DNA of the CDR3 is TGTGCCAGTAGCCGGACTCGACTAGCGGGAAACAATGAGCAGTTCTTC.

This clone was detected only once. The chain links TRBV24-1 to TRBJ2-1; possibly TRBD2 for D (5 bases). Per the germline V gene, CDR1 is KGHDR and CDR2 is SFDVKD. This CDR3 is 14 amino acids long. The V end lost 11 bases, the J end lost 0 bases, and 13 bases lay between the germline ends. The chain's CDR3 is CAINRGDSYNEQFF. The DNA of the CDR3 is TGTGCCATTAATCGGGGTGACTCCTACAATGAGCAGTTCTTC.

A single count supports this clone. J is TRBJ2-3 and V is TRBV10-1, with 7 bases fitting TRBD1. CDR1 is WNHNN and CDR2 is SYGVQD in the germline V gene (reference sequence). The trim removed 4 bases at V and 4 bases at J, leaving 2 bases unmatched. The length of the CDR3 is 13 residues. CDR3 sequence (DNA): TGCGCCAGCAGTGCGCAGGGGGCAGATACGCAGTATTTT. It is translated as CASSAQGADTQYF.

This clone was observed once. The gene calls are TRBV27 and TRBJ2-3, with 8 positions matching TRBD2. This CDR3 region has 17 residues. V shed 5 bases, J shed 2 bases, and the junction held 12 bases outside the gene matches. The germline V gene has CDR1 MNHEY and CDR2 SMNVEV (reference sequence). The CDR3 DNA sequence: TGTGCCAGCAGTCGGTCTACCGGGACTAGAGACACAGATACGCAGTATTTT. The encoded protein is CASSRSTGTRDTDTQYF.

The chain uses TRBV19 and TRBJ1-1; tentative D call: TRBD1 (6 bases). The ends were cut back, 11 bases at V and 3 bases at J, with 19 bases in the middle. The CDR3 has 14 residues. The germline V gene encodes CDR1 LNHDA and CDR2 SQIVND (reference sequence). DNA of the CDR3: TGTGCCGTTATGGAGGGGGGGCAGCACACTGAAGCTTTCTTT. Protein product: CAVMEGGQHTEAFF.

CDR3 bases: TGCGCCAGCAGCTTGCTTCGGGGAAGTGGCTACACCTTC. Translating gives CASSLLRGSGYTF. The chain links TRBV5-1 to TRBJ1-2; D is undetermined. The CDR3 spans 13 residues. Germline V gives CDR1 SGHRS, CDR2 YFSETQ. Trimming pared 1 base from V and 7 bases from J, leaving 11 bases between.

The gene calls are TRBV19 and TRBJ1-2; 8 nucleotides line up with TRBD1. CDR3 size: 14 residues. Germline V lookup: CDR1 LNHDA, CDR2 SQIVND (reference sequence). The V gene end was trimmed by 5 bases and the J gene end by 7 bases; junction bases not matched to a gene: 9. The CDR3 spells CASSRQTGAGGYTF. CDR3 in DNA: TGTGCCAGTAGTCGTCAGACAGGGGCGGGTGGCTACACCTTC.

The CDR3 protein is CASSAGWGRGGTEAFF. The CDR3, as DNA: TGTGCCAGCAGCGCTGGATGGGGTCGGGGTGGCACTGAAGCTTTCTTT. The chain recombines TRBV9 with TRBJ1-1, with D unresolved. Between the trimmed V and J ends, which lost 3 bases and 4 bases, there was a span of 19 bases. The germline V gene encodes CDR1 SGDLS and CDR2 YYNGEE. This CDR3 has 16 amino acids.

V is TRBV24-1 and J is TRBJ2-7; TRBD2 agrees at 13 bases. The CDR3 is 15 amino acids. The V segment lost 5 bases and the J segment 3 bases; nucleotides outside the gene matches: 3. Per germline, CDR1 KGHDR and CDR2 SFDVKD. CDR3 nucleotides: TGTGCCACCAGTGGCCGGACTAGCGGGGGCTACGAGCAGTACTTC. It specifies CATSGRTSGGYEQYF.

This chain connects TRBV7-9 to TRBJ2-7, with D perhaps TRBD2 (7 bases). The CDR3 runs 16 residues. V lost 1 base to trimming and J lost 2 bases, with 15 bases between them. The germline gives CDR1 SEHNR, CDR2 FQNEAQ (reference sequence). This chain's CDR3 is CASSLGGGAQTYEQYF. The CDR3 bases are TGTGCCAGCAGCTTAGGTGGGGGGGCGCAGACCTACGAGCAGTACTTC.

The chain links TRBV10-1 to TRBJ1-5; TRBD1 matches 7 bases. The CDR3 is 16 amino acids. The germline V gene has CDR1 WNHNN and CDR2 SYGVQD (reference sequence). With V trimmed by 6 bases and J by 3 bases, 11 bases remained unmatched. The CDR3 nucleotides read TGCGCCAGCAGACAAAAGACAGGGAGGCTCAATCAGCCCCAGCATTTT. Its protein is CASRQKTGRLNQPQHF.

This chain connects TRBV27 to TRBJ2-1; 7 nucleotides line up with TRBD2. Germline V gene data show CDR1 as MNHEY and CDR2 as SMNVEV (reference sequence). CDR3 size: 14 residues. Trimming removed 5 bases from V and 6 bases from J; junction bases left unmatched: 7. CDR3 in DNA: TGTGCCAGCAGTGCCCACGGGGGGTTCAATGAGCAGTTCTTC. It is translated as CASSAHGGFNEQFF.

This sequence joins TRBV30 and TRBJ2-3, with D possibly being TRBD2 (5 bases). CDR1 is GTSNPN, CDR2 SVGIG, per germline (reference sequence). The CDR3 spans 11 residues. The ends were cut back, 3 bases at V and 5 bases at J, with 6 bases in the middle. CDR3 sequence reads: CAWRRVDTQYF. CDR3 nucleotides: TGTGCCTGGAGGAGGGTAGATACGCAGTATTTT.

The chain links TRBV10-3 to TRBJ1-1; D is uncertain. With 0 bases removed from V and 0 bases from J, the gap between germline ends came to 8 bases. The CDR3 extends over 15 amino acids. Germline lookup yields CDR1 ENHRY and CDR2 SYGVKD. CDR3 nucleotides: TGTGCCATCAGTGAGTCGAGTCGGGTGAACACTGAAGCTTTCTTT. Its protein product is CAISESSRVNTEAFF.

The chain joins TRBV9 to TRBJ2-3; D perhaps matches TRBD1 (5 bases). The V and J ends lost 1 base and 6 bases respectively, with 15 bases between them. The CDR3 is 15 amino acids. Germline lookup yields CDR1 SGDLS and CDR2 YYNGEE. The CDR3 sequence: CASSVLIGVGDTQYF. CDR3 bases: TGTGCCAGCAGCGTACTAATAGGGGTTGGGGATACGCAGTATTTT. The whole variable domain, filled in from reference TRBV9 and TRBJ2-3, reads DSGVTQTPKHLITATGQRVTLRCSPRSGDLSVYWYQQSLDQGLQFLIQYYNGEERAKGNILERFSAQQFPDLHSELNLSSLELGDSALYFCASSVLIGVGDTQYFGPGTRLTVL.

The V call is TRBV19, the J call TRBJ1-5; TRBD1 matches at 10 bases. With V trimmed by 10 bases and J by 4 bases, 7 bases remained unmatched. CDR1 is LNHDA and CDR2 is SQIVND in the germline V gene (reference sequence). This CDR3 is built from 14 residues. CDR3 bases: TGTGCCACTGAAGCGGGACAGGGGAATCAGCCCCAGCATTTT. Residues: CATEAGQGNQPQHF.

V and J are TRBV18 and TRBJ2-3; 9 nucleotides align to TRBD1. With V trimmed by 2 bases and J by 2 bases, 5 bases remained unmatched. The germline V gene has CDR1 KGHSH and CDR2 LQKENI. This CDR3 has 16 residues. The CDR3: CASSPSGTGITDTQYF. The CDR3 nucleotides are TGTGCCAGCTCACCATCCGGGACAGGGATCACAGATACGCAGTATTTT.

This clone was recorded once. The chain couples TRBV6-6 to TRBJ1-5; no reliable D call. CDR1 is MNHNY, CDR2 SVGAGI, per germline (reference sequence). Between the trimmed V and J ends, which lost 5 bases and 1 base, there was a span of 3 bases. CDR3 size: 12 residues. The CDR3 DNA reads TGTGCCAGCAGTGGCAGCAATCAGCCCCAGCATTTT. It translates to CASSGSNQPQHF.

This sequence joins TRBV9 and TRBJ1-6, with D tentatively TRBD1 (5 bases). The CDR3 consists of 15 residues. With 0 bases removed from V and 9 bases from J, the gap between germline ends came to 13 bases. Germline V gene lookup returns CDR1 SGDLS and CDR2 YYNGEE. The CDR3 DNA sequence: TGTGCCAGCAGCGTAGAACCGACAGCGCCTTCACCCCTCCACTTT. Its translation: CASSVEPTAPSPLHF.

This rearrangement joins TRBV5-1 to TRBJ2-7; TRBD2 aligns across 9 bases. Germline V gene sequence: CDR1 SGHRS, CDR2 YFSETQ. The CDR3 is made up of 16 amino acids. Germline trimming cut 0 bases from V and 1 base from J; bases unmatched to any gene: 5. The CDR3 coding sequence is TGCGCCAGCAGCTTGGCGGAGCTAGCGGGGTCCTACGAGCAGTACTTC. It specifies CASSLAELAGSYEQYF. Full variable domain (rest looked up from reference TRBV5-1 and TRBJ2-7): KAGVTQTPRYLIKTRGQQVTLSCSPISGHRSVSWYQQTPGQGLQFLFEYFSETQRNKGNFPGRFSGRQFSNSRSEMNVSTLELGDSALYLCASSLAELAGSYEQYFGPGTRLTVT.

This clone was seen more than once but under ten times. The V call is TRBV7-3, the J call TRBJ2-1, with a weak D call TRBD2 (5 bases). Germline V gene data show CDR1 as SGHTA and CDR2 as FQGTGA. Trimming took 4 bases from V and 0 from J, leaving 13 bases between them. The CDR3 has 16 amino acids. CDR3: CASSWSWAGSYNEQFF. The CDR3 nucleotides are TGTGCCAGCAGCTGGAGTTGGGCGGGCTCCTACAATGAGCAGTTCTTC.

The V gene is TRBV30, the J gene TRBJ1-2; D is uncertain. Trimming cost V 0 bases and J 4 bases, with 12 bases left between them. Germline V gene data show CDR1 as GTSNPN and CDR2 as SVGIG (reference sequence). The CDR3 has 14 residues. CDR3: CAWSVVRSSYGYTF. The DNA of the CDR3 is TGTGCCTGGAGTGTAGTGAGAAGTAGCTATGGCTACACCTTC.

This chain connects TRBV4-1 to TRBJ1-5; unclear D gene. Trimming pared 0 bases from V and 4 bases from J, leaving 7 bases between. CDR3 size: 14 residues. CDR1 is MGHRA and CDR2 is YSYEKL in the germline V gene. The CDR3 DNA reads as TGCGCCAGCAGCCAAGATACGCGGAATCAGCCCCAGCATTTT. This gives the protein CASSQDTRNQPQHF.